Listed below are T cell receptor beta chains from one sample, sequenced in a study of T-cell reconstitution after alpha-beta-depleted transplantation in children. In TCRdb, the PCR reads were re-called with MiXCR into one record per CDR3 protein. The sample holds 900,000 or so distinct CDR3 sequences, around 15% seen once. The sequences come from PBMCs, mostly from graft donor cells, collected 360 days after TCRalphabeta/CD19-depleted stem cell transplant. These receptors came from a male patient between 5 and 17 years old who had a stem cell transplant for acute lymphoblastic leukemia, so the T cells may come from the graft donor. Each CDR3 is given with its conserved first and last residue. A D gene is named only where the DNA matches it firmly. Size is stated for part of the rows, as once, few or many counts, or as a class when the clone is expanded.

D	size	V	J	DNA	CDR3
TRBD2	few	TRBV7-9	TRBJ2-1	TGTGCCAGCAGCCCGTCCGGTAGCGGGAGGGACAATGAGCAGTTCTTC	CASSPSGSGRDNEQFF
NA	NA	TRBV12-3/TRBV12-4	TRBJ2-7	TGTGCCAGCAGCATTCACGAGCAGTACTTC	CASSIHEQYF
TRBD2	few	TRBV29-1	TRBJ2-4	TGCAGCGTCCTTTCGATAGCGGGATGGGCCAAAAACATTCAGTACTTC	CSVLSIAGWAKNIQYF
TRBD2	NA	TRBV13	TRBJ2-1	TGTGCCAGCAGCTTTTGGCGTGGGACTAGCGAGCACAATGAGCAGTTCTTC	CASSFWRGTSEHNEQFF
NA	NA	TRBV3-1	TRBJ2-2	TGTGCCAGCAGCCAAGAGATGTGGGGATACCGGGAGACCGACACCGGGGAGCTGTTTTTT	CASSQEMWGYRETDTGELFF
NA	many	TRBV12-3/TRBV12-4	TRBJ2-7	TGTGCCAGCAGTTTGTATACCGAGCAGTACTTC	CASSLYTEQYF
NA	few	TRBV7-2	TRBJ2-1	TGTGCCAGCAGCTTACAGGGCGGGACGAGCTCCTACAATGAGCAGTTCTTC	CASSLQGGTSSYNEQFF
NA	many	TRBV29-1	TRBJ1-4	TGCAGCGTTGCTCTCCTCCGGGGGGAAAAACTGTTTTTT	CSVALLRGEKLFF
NA	NA	TRBV29-1	TRBJ2-7	TGCAGCGTTGAAAAGGGGGGGATTGGCTACGAGCAGTACTTC	CSVEKGGIGYEQYF
NA	NA	TRBV7-8	TRBJ1-6	TGTGCCAGCAGCTTAGGGCGGGGGCAAAATTCACCCCTCCACTTT	CASSLGRGQNSPLHF
NA	NA	TRBV28	TRBJ2-7	TGTGCCGCCTGCCGGGGGGCGCTCGGGGCCTACGAGCAGTACTTC	CAACRGALGAYEQYF
TRBD2	NA	TRBV7-6	TRBJ2-1	TGTGCCAGCAGCTCCGTCTTAGGGACTAGTCCCTACAATGAGCAGTTCTTC	CASSSVLGTSPYNEQFF
NA	few	TRBV4-1	TRBJ2-2	TGCGCCAGCAGCCCGCATCCCCACCGAGGCGAATCCACCGGGGAGCTGTTTTTT	CASSPHPHRGESTGELFF
NA	NA	TRBV29-1	TRBJ1-2	TGCAGCGTTGTCAGAGGGGGCTATGGCTACACCTTC	CSVVRGGYGYTF
NA	many	TRBV5-1	TRBJ2-3	TGCGCCAGCAGCTCCCTCCACGATACGCAGTATTTT	CASSSLHDTQYF
NA	NA	TRBV7-9	TRBJ1-2	TGTGCCAGCAGCTTAGGGCGTGGATCAGCCTATGGCTACACCTTC	CASSLGRGSAYGYTF
NA	NA	TRBV15	TRBJ2-3	TGTGCCACCAGCAGAAGGTTAGCTGGACCTAACACAGATACGCAGTATTTT	CATSRRLAGPNTDTQYF
NA	few	TRBV28	TRBJ1-1	TGTGCCAGCAGTTTCAGCTTCACTGAAGCTTTCTTT	CASSFSFTEAFF
NA	few	TRBV5-1	TRBJ1-2	TGCGCCAGCAGCTTGGAGGTCCAGGGCTCTAATGGCTACACCTTC	CASSLEVQGSNGYTF
NA	NA	TRBV5-1	TRBJ2-1	TGCGCCAGCTCAACCGGGGCCTTCGGTGAGCAGTTCTTC	CASSTGAFGEQFF
TRBD2	NA	TRBV5-1	TRBJ2-7	TGCGCCAGCAGCCTGTGGACTAGCGGGCGTTACTACGAGCAGTACTTC	CASSLWTSGRYYEQYF
NA	NA	TRBV6-2/TRBV6-3	TRBJ2-7	TGTGCCAGCAGACGGAACTCCCCCTACGAGCAGTACTTC	CASRRNSPYEQYF
TRBD2	few	TRBV29-1	TRBJ2-3	TGCAGCGTTGAGCTAGCGGGGGGGGAGGATACGCAGTATTTT	CSVELAGGEDTQYF
TRBD2	NA	TRBV2	TRBJ2-1	TGTGCCAGCAGTGCCACTCGGCGAGCGGGAAGAGAGCAGTTCTTC	CASSATRRAGREQFF
TRBD1	few	TRBV19	TRBJ2-7	TGTGCCAGTAGTATCCGGGACAGGGGGCCCAGCTACGAGCAGTACTTC	CASSIRDRGPSYEQYF
TRBD2	NA	TRBV20-1	TRBJ2-1	TGCAGTGCTAGAGGGGGGCGGGAGGGCCGAGGGTCCTACAATGAGCAGTTCTTC	CSARGGREGRGSYNEQFF
NA	few	TRBV9	TRBJ2-3	TGTGCCAGCAGCGTAGTTGGCCACCCCACAGATACGCAGTATTTT	CASSVVGHPTDTQYF
NA	few	TRBV25-1	TRBJ2-1	TGTGCCAGCAGTGAATTCGGACGCCAAGGTGGGCAGTTCTTC	CASSEFGRQGGQFF
TRBD2	few	TRBV24-1	TRBJ2-1	TGTGCCACCAGTGCGGGACTAGCGGTTTACAATGAGCAGTTCTTC	CATSAGLAVYNEQFF
TRBD2	few	TRBV7-9	TRBJ2-7	TGTGCCAGCAGCGGACTAGCGGGTGGCGAGCAGTACTTC	CASSGLAGGEQYF
TRBD1	few	TRBV12-3/TRBV12-4	TRBJ1-1	TGTGCCAGCAGGAGACAGGGGGCCTTGAACACTGAAGCTTTCTTT	CASRRQGALNTEAFF
TRBD2	NA	TRBV27	TRBJ2-1	TGTGCCAGCAGTTTTAGCGGGAGCAGTCCAAATGAGCAGTTCTTC	CASSFSGSSPNEQFF
TRBD1	NA	TRBV6-1	TRBJ2-6	TGTGCCAGCAGTCGATCGACAGGGGCCTACTCTGGGGCCAACGTCCTGACTTTC	CASSRSTGAYSGANVLTF
NA	NA	TRBV10-3	TRBJ2-3	TGTGCCACGAGCCGTGTAAACCCAACTACGCAGTATTTT	CATSRVNPTTQYF
TRBD2	NA	TRBV20-1	TRBJ2-7	TGCAGTGCTAGAGGGGGACTAGGCGCCTACGAGCAGTACTTC	CSARGGLGAYEQYF
NA	NA	TRBV14	TRBJ2-4	TGTGCCAGCAGCCAATCGGGACCGATAGCCAAAAACATTCAGTACTTC	CASSQSGPIAKNIQYF
NA	few	TRBV27	TRBJ1-2	TGTGCCAGCAGTTTATCCCTGGATAACGACTATGGCTACACCTTC	CASSLSLDNDYGYTF
NA	NA	TRBV7-9	TRBJ2-7	TGTGCCAGCAGCCCTAGGGGGGGGCACTACGAGCAGTACTTC	CASSPRGGHYEQYF
NA	NA	TRBV19	TRBJ1-2	TGTGCCAGTAGTATAGCCTGGGAGGGCTACACCTTC	CASSIAWEGYTF
TRBD2	few	TRBV12-3/TRBV12-4	TRBJ2-2	TGTGCCAGCAGTTTGATAGCGGGCCGCACCGGGGAGCTGTTTTTT	CASSLIAGRTGELFF
TRBD2	few	TRBV15	TRBJ2-7	TGTGCCACCAGCAGAGATCAGCTAGCGGGTGGAGAGCAGTACTTC	CATSRDQLAGGEQYF
TRBD1	many	TRBV4-1	TRBJ2-2	TGCGCCAGCAGCCGACCGGACAGGGGGATGGGCGGGGAGCTGTTTTTT	CASSRPDRGMGGELFF
NA	many	TRBV4-1	TRBJ2-1	TGTGCCAGCAGCCAGGGACCAAGCTCCTACAATGAGCAGTTCTTC	CASSQGPSSYNEQFF
NA	many	TRBV24-1	TRBJ2-1	TGTGCCACCTCCGGGGAGGGGGCAGGCTATGAGCAGTTCTTC	CATSGEGAGYEQFF
TRBD1	once	TRBV6-5	TRBJ1-1	TGTGCCAGCAGTTACGGCGCAGGGGGGAACACTGAATCTTTCTTT	CASSYGAGGNTESFF
TRBD2	NA	TRBV11-2	TRBJ2-7	TGTGCCAGCAGCTCCTCAGGATCCGGGAGGGTAGGGTACGAGCAGTACTTC	CASSSSGSGRVGYEQYF
TRBD1	NA	TRBV4-3	TRBJ1-4	TGCGCCAGCAGCCCGACAGGGGTAACTAATGAAAAACTGTTTTTT	CASSPTGVTNEKLFF
TRBD1	NA	TRBV5-1	TRBJ1-1	TGCGCCAGCAGTATACCCAGGGGGCAGATCACTGAAGCTTTCTTT	CASSIPRGQITEAFF
TRBD1	few	TRBV6-8	TRBJ1-1	TGTGCCAGCAGATTGGACAGGGAGGACACTGAAGCTTTCTTT	CASRLDREDTEAFF
NA	NA	TRBV10-3	TRBJ2-1	TGTGCCATCACGAGCTCCTACAATGAGCAGTTCTTC	CAITSSYNEQFF
NA	NA	TRBV6-2/TRBV6-3	TRBJ2-5	TGTGCCAGCAGGGCCCATCCCCAAGAGACCCAGTACTTC	CASRAHPQETQYF
TRBD1	NA	TRBV7-9	TRBJ2-7	TGTGCCAGTCGGGACAGCGCGAACTACGAGCAGTACTTC	CASRDSANYEQYF
NA	few	TRBV12-3/TRBV12-4	TRBJ2-1	TGTGCCAGCAGCCCCCGGGGGATCGCCTACAATGAGCAGTTCTTC	CASSPRGIAYNEQFF